Below are 15 T cell receptor beta chains sequenced from a single sample in a study of beta chain features in type 1 diabetes. Sequenced material consisted of expressed TCRB transcripts (all of the isolated RNA was reverse transcribed). Only in-frame clones appear in the TCRdb table, and some are missing; sequencing was by immunoSEQ multiplex PCR. The sample contains 140,000 to 150,000 clones, 40% to 55% of which appear only once. The sequencing input was Tregs from blood. The receptor source for this set is a man aged 18 to 29 in good health.

The chain recombines TRBV9 with TRBJ2-5; 10 positions agree with TRBD2. The CDR3 totals 15 residues. Trimming took 4 bases from V and 5 from J; bases not matched to a gene: 8. Germline lookup yields CDR1 SGDLS and CDR2 YYNGEE. The CDR3 here is CASSSGLAEYETQYF. The CDR3 DNA sequence: TGTGCCAGCAGCTCCGGACTAGCGGAATACGAGACCCAGTACTTC.

This clone was counted between two and nine times. The rearrangement links TRBV7-2 to TRBJ1-1; 9 positions match TRBD1. The germline CDR1 and CDR2 sequences are SGHTA and FQGNSA. J lost 5 bases, V lost 1 base, and 5 bases had no gene match. The CDR3 length is 15 residues. This CDR3 is CASSLGGQGWTEAFF. Written as DNA, the CDR3 is TGTGCCAGCAGCTTAGGGGGACAGGGATGGACTGAAGCTTTCTTT.

The V gene is TRBV5-1, the J gene TRBJ2-7; a possible D gene is TRBD1 (6 bases). Germline CDR1 SGHRS, CDR2 YFSETQ. Trimming took off 7 bases at V and 3 bases at J, with 14 bases between the two ends. The CDR3 spans 13 residues. CDR3 in DNA: TGCGCCAGCGGGGGCCGACCCTACTACGAGCAGTACTTC. This codes for CASGGRPYYEQYF.

This clone was seen only a few times. The chain couples TRBV7-8 to TRBJ2-3; no definite D call. V was clipped by 5 bases and J by 6 bases, with 12 bases between them. The germline gives CDR1 SGHVS, CDR2 FQNEAQ. The CDR3 runs to 13 residues. The chain's CDR3 is CASSETVMDTQYF. The CDR3 nucleotides are TGTGCCAGCAGCGAAACAGTTATGGATACGCAGTATTTT.

The CDR3 loop is CASSFNPAGASYEQYF. DNA for the CDR3: TGCGCCAGCAGCTTTAACCCAGCGGGGGCCTCCTACGAGCAGTACTTC. The rearrangement joins TRBV5-1 to TRBJ2-7, with 8 bases lining up with TRBD2. Losses at the gene ends were 2 bases for V and 0 bases for J; bases not matched to a gene: 7. The germline gives CDR1 SGHRS, CDR2 YFSETQ. This CDR3 has 16 residues.

V usage is TRBV7-3 and J usage is TRBJ2-1; D remains unclear. Trimming removed 5 bases from V and 1 base from J, with 9 bases in between. The CDR3 extends over 14 amino acids. Per germline, CDR1 SGHTA and CDR2 FQGTGA. CDR3: CASSLDPSYNEQFF. Written as DNA, the CDR3 is TGTGCCAGCAGCCTAGACCCGTCCTACAATGAGCAGTTCTTC.

This clone has a handful of counts. CDR3 sequence: CSARGARGAFF. The CDR3 DNA is TGCAGTGCTAGAGGGGCCAGGGGGGCTTTCTTT. The V and J genes are TRBV20-1 and TRBJ1-1, with 7 bases identical to TRBD1. Germline CDR1 DFQATT, CDR2 SNEGSKA (reference sequence). The junction had 4 bases not matched to a gene; V was cut back by 1 base and J by 11 bases. This CDR3 is built from 11 residues.

The V and J genes are TRBV7-9 and TRBJ2-7; perhaps TRBD1 as D (5 bases). Germline V gene sequence: CDR1 SEHNR, CDR2 FQNEAQ (reference sequence). V was pared by 3 bases and J by 5 bases, with 17 bases between. CDR3 size: 15 residues. CDR3 DNA sequence: TGTGCCAGCAGCTTTAGCTCTGACAGAAGCCACGAGCAGTACTTC. Translating gives CASSFSSDRSHEQYF.

This clone occurred a few times. The chain uses TRBV7-8 and TRBJ2-3; 8 positions match TRBD1. The CDR3 runs to 16 residues. Germline CDR1 SGHVS, CDR2 FQNEAQ. Trimming removed 4 bases from V and 6 bases from J; junction bases left unmatched: 12. Written as DNA, the CDR3 is TGTGCCAGCAGCTCCTCTAGGGACAGGACAGGGGATACGCAGTATTTT. Protein product: CASSSSRDRTGDTQYF.

This clone has more than one count but fewer than ten. The chain has TRBV5-1 and TRBJ2-1, with D maybe TRBD1 (5 bases). Germline CDR1 reads SGHRS; CDR2 reads YFSETQ. This CDR3 comprises 15 residues. Trimming shortened V by 0 bases and J by 3 bases, and 10 bases separated the two germline ends. The CDR3 nucleotides read TGCGCCAGCAGCTTGGGACAGTCGATCTACAATGAGCAGTTCTTC. Translating it yields CASSLGQSIYNEQFF.

To note about this clone: An end of the junction does not agree with germline; a read error may underlie this. CDR3 sequence reads: CASGLDRFEYTEAFF. CDR3 coding DNA: TGTGCTAGTGGCTTGGACAGGTTTGAGTACACTGAAGCTTTCTTT. The chain combines TRBV12-5 with TRBJ1-1; 7 nucleotides line up with TRBD1. This CDR3 region has 15 residues. Germline V CDR1 and CDR2: LGHNT, FRNRAP.

This clone came up a few times. The chain links TRBV7-2 to TRBJ2-1; 10 nucleotides line up with TRBD2. The CDR3 extends over 14 amino acids. The germline V gene has CDR1 SGHTA and CDR2 FQGNSA. J lost 6 bases, V lost 3 bases, and 2 bases had no gene match. The CDR3 sequence is CASSFSGRINEQFF. Here the CDR3 DNA reads TGTGCCAGCAGCTTTAGCGGGAGGATCAATGAGCAGTTCTTC.

The genes are TRBV6-5 and TRBJ2-7, with 10 nucleotides matching TRBD2. The germline CDR1 and CDR2 sequences are MNHEY and SVGAGI. Germline trimming cut 0 bases from V and 3 bases from J; bases unmatched to any gene: 5. The CDR3 loop spans 16 amino acids. CDR3 in amino acids: CASSYSAAGGGYEQYF. For the CDR3, the DNA is TGTGCCAGCAGTTACTCAGCAGCGGGAGGGGGCTACGAGCAGTACTTC.

This chain's CDR3 is CASSLGPNYGYTF. As DNA, the CDR3 is TGTGCCAGCAGCTTAGGGCCAAACTATGGCTACACCTTC. The chain has TRBV7-3 and TRBJ1-2; the D is unclear. V lost 2 bases to trimming and J lost 2 bases, with 6 bases between them. The germline gives CDR1 SGHTA, CDR2 FQGTGA. This CDR3 comprises 13 residues. The complete variable domain, with remaining parts taken from reference TRBV7-3 and TRBJ1-2, reads GAGVSQTPSNKVTEKGKYVELRCDPISGHTALYWYRQSLGQGPEFLIYFQGTGAADDSGLPNDRFFAVRPEGSVSTLKIQRTERGDSAVYLCASSLGPNYGYTFGSGTRLTVV.

The chain joins TRBV5-1 to TRBJ2-1; 7 bases agree with TRBD2. CDR1 and CDR2 (germline): SGHRS, YFSETQ. J gave up 4 bases and V 2 bases, and 9 bases lay outside the gene matches. This CDR3 has 16 amino acids. CDR3 sequence reads: CASSLGRAGMYNEQFF. The CDR3 DNA reads TGCGCCAGCAGCTTAGGAAGAGCGGGGATGTACAATGAGCAGTTCTTC. Looking up the rest from reference TRBV5-1 and TRBJ2-1 gives the full variable domain: KAGVTQTPRYLIKTRGQQVTLSCSPISGHRSVSWYQQTPGQGLQFLFEYFSETQRNKGNFPGRFSGRQFSNSRSEMNVSTLELGDSALYLCASSLGRAGMYNEQFFGPGTRLTVL.